This T cell receptor (beta chain) originates from a study of T cell repertoires in cytomegalovirus infection (dated by TCRdb to about 2019). Some background on the complete study: Because public TCR beta signatures pointed to carriage of CMV infection together with the matching HLA type, the HLA type of each donor mattered for the analysis.

Study-wide conclusions, independent of this receptor: Carriers of CMV infection plus the relevant HLA type were discriminated by the cumulative frequency of public TCR beta family members in the study cohort and in an independent approximately 340-donor cohort. The ex vivo response was dominated by HLA-C-restricted CMV-specific TCR beta clonotypes, and the single most frequent clonotype in two of eight donors was supplied by these HLA-C-restricted clonotypes.

V was cut back by 5 bases and J by 5 bases, leaving a gap of 15 bases between them. The CDR3 has 15 amino acids, counting the end cysteine and phenylalanine. Just CDR3 DNA is preserved here, 45 bases in frame from base 1. In the germline V gene, CDR1 corresponds to MDHEN and CDR2 to SYDVKM. As for this clonotype: Which antigen it targets is not known. Base qualities are not provided; no much larger clone lies one nucleotide away.

Reads for this sample came from an Illumina HiSeq 1500. TCRdb trimmed public reads at Q25 via fastp, called clones via MiXCR and kept in-frame beta chains. Identical CDR3 proteins give one entry, which carries the most common genes and DNA. This sample is represented by 54,000 or so distinct CDR3 sequences; about 30% of them were singletons. Of the sample, around three quarters falls within the top ten clones. This receptor was identified in a human donor in good health (CMV status not recorded). Some clones in this sample may be carry-over from other donors' samples. Recombination joined TRBV28 with TRBJ1-4; TRBD1 is perhaps the D gene, given 5 matching bases. Sequenced input: PBMCs, sequenced either directly or after in vitro stimulation (not recorded which). The CDR3 sequence is CASSETGTGNEKLFF. In nucleotide form, the sequence is TGTGCCAGCAGTGAGACCGGGACGGGAAATGAAAAACTGTTTTTT.